The present TCR beta chain was sequenced within a study of T cells in Graves' hyperthyroidism and ophthalmopathy (dated by TCRdb to between 2019 and 2020). Background on the whole study: Peripheral blood samples were taken at the time of initial diagnosis, prior to any treatment. A discovery cohort of about a hundred patients, roughly 43 with Graves' ophthalmopathy and about 58 with stable Graves' hyperthyroidism, was used to find distinguishing TCR V-J signatures. Whether ophthalmopathy could be predicted prospectively was tested in an independent validation cohort made up of roughly 19 hyperthyroidism patients plus 17 patients who later progressed to ophthalmopathy. The 100 or so discovery patients were randomly divided into training and test sets at a 7:3 ratio. In addition, the study compared T-cell repertoires in thyroid tissue and in blood from a handful of Graves' hyperthyroidism patients. After blood sampling, hyperthyroidism patients were treated with methimazole at a starting dose of 30 mg daily, and ophthalmopathy patients were treated with high-dose intravenous methylprednisolone. According to the paper, TCR Vbeta CDR3 sequencing was carried out on over 130 peripheral blood samples, which came from about 45 ophthalmopathy, roughly 75 hyperthyroidism and some 17 progressor patients.

Graves' hyperthyroidism was defined as stable when no progression to ophthalmopathy occurred over 18 months of follow-up. Hyperthyroidism patients were newly diagnosed, with disease duration under 2 months, and aged 18 to 65 years. The study excluded patients with uncontrolled infections, other autoimmune diseases, pregnancy or lactation. Clinical symptoms, serum thyroxine and TRAb, thyroid ultrasound, and orbital computed tomography formed the basis for the diagnoses. Ficoll-Paque density gradient centrifugation was used to isolate PBMCs from about 10 ml of fresh peripheral blood. Total RNA was extracted using Trizol reagent, and RNA quality was assessed on an Agilent 2100 Bioanalyzer. This clonotype was detected ten times or more. The specificity of this receptor is unknown. No base-level quality is on record; no much larger clone is a single base apart. The CDR3 goes from the cysteine to the phenylalanine over 17 residues. The CDR3 DNA has 51 bases and is translated from base 1. CDR1 MGHDK and CDR2 SYGVNS are derived from the germline V gene. V gives up 3 bases and J gives up 0 bases, and the segment between their germline ends measures 16 bases.

The TCR beta CDR3 regions were amplified from the RNA transcripts. The TCR CDR3 was subjected to a first round of RT-PCR using the HTBI primer set and the Qiagen OneStep RT-PCR kit. The libraries were constructed in a second round of multiplex PCR and then size-selected and purified. Sequencing of the libraries was done on an Illumina HiSeq2000 using paired-end 100 bp reads. As for the authors' bioinformatics: SOAPnuke was used to process the raw data, with reads discarded if the reads contained adapters or uncalled bases, had a mean Phred below 15, or lacked an exact constant-primer or identifier match. COPE v1.2.5 was used to merge the high-quality paired reads, and each unique nucleotide sequence was defined as a clonotype. MiTCR v1.1 was used to align the clonotypes against IMGT TRBV, TRBD and TRBJ reference segments. The analysis was restricted to V-J combinations with a frequency above 0.0001, which together covered about 99% of the repertoires. The TCS score was defined as F50 (clonal expansion) divided by E x V (chaos), with BLOSUM62-based TCRdist calculated between CDR3 peptides within each V-J. Welch's t-statistics and random forest reduced fewer than 600 V-J features to about 13, which were used in a naive Bayes classifier (R e1071). TCRdb redid the processing of the public reads, applying fastp at Q25 and MiXCR, and retained in-frame beta chains. Rows with a matching CDR3 protein are joined into one entry that keeps the most common DNA and genes. None of the V and J calls come from the authors' own analysis; TCRdb made them. The sample includes more than 600,000 distinct CDR3 sequences, with roughly 15% observed a single time. The biggest ten clones account for around 8% of the sample.

Points the paper makes about the study in general: No statistical method was used to fix the sample size in advance, and group allocation was not hidden from the investigators. Most expanded thyroid clonotypes (frequency above 0.001) were also found in blood, which suggests that blood repertoires may mirror thyroid immune responses. In cross-validation, a model built on a 13 V-J signature told ophthalmopathy apart from stable hyperthyroidism with approximately 90% sensitivity and around 83% specificity, and in testing the same model reached 80%/75%. During validation, the model predicted progression to ophthalmopathy a median of about 5.9 months ahead of onset, with more than 60% sensitivity and roughly 72% specificity.

The sequencing sample was made of blood. The receptor chain draws on TRBV25-1 and TRBJ2-3; the D gene is perhaps TRBD1 or TRBD2, as each covers 5 bases. This TCR came from a man aged 18-30 years with Graves' hyperthyroidism. The sequenced DNA is TGTGCCAGCAGTGATCCCTCCCGGGACCGGAGCACAGATACGCAGTATTTT. Translated, this gives CASSDPSRDRSTDTQYF.